These 22 T cell receptor beta chains were all obtained from the same sample, sequenced in a study of blood T cells in healthy people across ages. Then a second PCR, running roughly 6 to 12 cycles, was carried out with a sample-barcoded 5' primer and a J-beta primer mix. Each CDR3 protein is one row after TCRdb ran MiXCR on the 5' RACE reads. The repertoire consists of roughly 1.4 million distinct CDR3 sequences, with approximately 60% occurring once and the leading ten covering under 8.5%. The sequencing input was blood. The receptors were gathered from a man between 18 and 29 years old in good health.

The V and J genes are TRBV12-5 and TRBJ1-1; D unclear. The CDR3 runs to 13 residues. Germline lookup yields CDR1 LGHNT and CDR2 FRNRAP. V was clipped by 0 bases and J by 5 bases, with 7 bases between them. The CDR3 sequence is CASGLVGVTEAFF. The DNA for the CDR3 is TGTGCTAGTGGTTTGGTCGGGGTAACTGAAGCTTTCTTT.

This clonotype was seen at least ten times. The chain uses TRBV7-9 and TRBJ2-5; D unclear. Germline V CDR1 and CDR2: SEHNR, FQNEAQ (reference sequence). The CDR3 extends over 13 amino acids. Trimming shortened V by 0 bases and J by 1 base, and 3 bases separated the two germline ends. The CDR3 region is CASSLALQETQYF. The CDR3 nucleotides are TGTGCCAGCAGCTTAGCGCTCCAAGAGACCCAGTACTTC.

The J gene is TRBJ2-3, the V gene TRBV11-2; possibly TRBD1 or TRBD2 for D (5 bases each). This CDR3 region has 17 residues. Germline V CDR1 and CDR2: SGHAT, FQNNGV. V gave up 6 bases and J gave up 0 bases, with 19 bases separating them. The CDR3 is CASRPLTRDGSTDTQYF. The CDR3 coding sequence is TGTGCCAGCAGGCCCCTGACCCGGGACGGCAGCACAGATACGCAGTATTTT.

The chain recombines TRBV29-1 with TRBJ2-2; D gene ambiguous. Trimming shortened V by 3 bases and J by 6 bases, and 11 bases separated the two germline ends. Germline-derived CDR1 and CDR2 are SQVTM and ANQGSEA. The CDR3 is made up of 13 amino acids. The CDR3 here is CSVEGLGPGELFF. In DNA, the CDR3 is TGCAGCGTTGAGGGGTTAGGACCCGGGGAGCTGTTTTTT.

The J gene is TRBJ1-2, the V gene TRBV30; maybe TRBD1 (6 bases). With 5 bases removed from V and 8 bases from J, the gap between germline ends came to 18 bases. Germline V lookup: CDR1 GTSNPN, CDR2 SVGIG (reference sequence). The CDR3 is 13 residues long. The CDR3 region has the DNA TGTGCCTGGGTTGGCAGGGGCGAGGAAGGCTACACCTTC. Translating it yields CAWVGRGEEGYTF. Drawing the rest from reference TRBV30 and TRBJ1-2, the complete variable domain is SQTIHQWPATLVQPVGSPLSLECTVEGTSNPNLYWYRQAAGRGLQLLFYSVGIGQISSEVPQNLSASRPQDRQFILSSKKLLLSDSGFYLCAWVGRGEEGYTFGSGTRLTVV.

This clonotype was observed a handful of times. The CDR3 protein is CAICGDTEAFF. The CDR3 nucleotides read TGTGCCATATGCGGGGACACTGAAGCTTTCTTT. The V gene is TRBV10-3, the J gene TRBJ1-1; D gene uncertain. The CDR3 is 11 amino acids. From germline, CDR1 is ENHRY and CDR2 SYGVKD. Trimming shortened V by 9 bases and J by 3 bases, and 8 bases separated the two germline ends.

The V and J genes are TRBV4-1 and TRBJ2-1; 7 positions match TRBD2. Losses at the gene ends were 4 bases for V and 7 bases for J; bases not matched to a gene: 10. The CDR3 length is 15 residues. Looked up from germline, CDR1 is MGHRA and CDR2 is YSYEKL. For the CDR3, the DNA is TGCGCCAGCAGCCGGGGACTACGAGGGGAGAATGAGCAGTTCTTC. It is translated as CASSRGLRGENEQFF.

The chain couples TRBV6-2 or TRBV6-3 to TRBJ2-7; no clear D gene. The closer fit of TRBJ2-5 to the DNA end suggests the J call may be wrong. The CDR3 spans 14 residues. CDR1 MNHEY and CDR2 SVGEGT come from the germline V gene. This CDR3 is CASSFRRPQETQYF. The CDR3 region has the DNA TGTGCCAGCAGTTTTCGGAGACCGCAGGAGACCCAGTACTTC.

The CDR3 DNA reads TGCGCCAGCAGCCAAAAGTTGGCAGGGGACACAGATACGCAGTATTTT. Protein product: CASSQKLAGDTDTQYF. This rearrangement joins TRBV4-1 to TRBJ2-3, with a tentative D call TRBD1 (6 bases). Germline lookup yields CDR1 MGHRA and CDR2 YSYEKL. This CDR3 has 16 residues. V was clipped by 2 bases and J by 2 bases, with 14 bases between them.

This sequence joins TRBV29-1 and TRBJ2-4, with a weak D call TRBD1 (5 bases). Judging by the DNA end, TRBJ2-7 fits better; the J call may be wrong. Per the germline V gene, CDR1 is SQVTM and CDR2 is ANQGSEA. This CDR3 has 13 amino acids. The CDR3 loop reads CSVEAAGSYEQYF. In DNA, the CDR3 is TGCAGCGTTGAAGCGGCAGGGTCCTACGAGCAGTACTTC.

The rearrangement joins TRBV7-9 to TRBJ1-1; maybe TRBD1 (5 bases). The CDR3 is 13 amino acids. With 3 bases removed from V and 5 bases from J, the gap between germline ends came to 10 bases. In germline, CDR1 is SEHNR, CDR2 FQNEAQ (reference sequence). The CDR3 region has the DNA TGTGCCAGCAGCTTCTGGGGGAGAACTGAAGCTTTCTTT. It codes for CASSFWGRTEAFF.

The V gene is TRBV20-1, the J gene TRBJ2-1; 8 bases are shared with TRBD2. The CDR3 sequence is 12 residues long. CDR1 and CDR2 from the germline V gene are DFQATT and SNEGSKA (reference sequence). After removal of 6 bases from V and 2 bases from J, the junction contained 0 bases not matched to a gene. CDR3 in DNA: TGCAGTGCCGGGGGGGCCTACAATGAGCAGTTCTTC. Amino acids: CSAGGAYNEQFF.

J is TRBJ2-1 and V is TRBV6-2 or TRBV6-3, with 13 bases that match TRBD2. Trimming took 6 bases from V and 10 from J; bases not matched to a gene: 15. The CDR3 has 17 residues. CDR1 is MNHEY, CDR2 SVGEGT, per germline. The CDR3 spells CASRGLAGRGYLEEQFF. DNA for the CDR3: TGTGCCAGCAGGGGACTAGCGGGAAGGGGATATCTCGAAGAGCAGTTCTTC.

This sequence joins TRBV5-5 and TRBJ2-7, with 8 bases lining up with TRBD1. The DNA end is a closer match to TRBJ2-5, so the J assignment may be wrong. The CDR3 has 15 residues. The germline CDR1 and CDR2 sequences are SGHKS and YYEKEE (reference sequence). In DNA form, the CDR3 reads TGTGCCAGCAGCTTCCAGGGGGCGCGTCAAGAGACCCAGTACTTC. Protein product: CASSFQGARQETQYF.

This chain connects TRBV12-3 or TRBV12-4 to TRBJ1-2; 7 bases fit TRBD1. This CDR3 region has 19 residues. Germline trimming cut 6 bases from V and 3 bases from J; bases unmatched to any gene: 22. The CDR3, as DNA: TGTGCCAGCAGCCCACTTTCCTCCGAACAGGGGCAGGGGGACTATGGCTACACCTTC. Residues: CASSPLSSEQGQGDYGYTF.

The table lists this clonotype with a few counts. The chain has TRBV3-1 and TRBJ2-5; D is perhaps TRBD1 or TRBD2 (5 bases each). The CDR3 extends over 16 amino acids. Trimming took off 0 bases at V and 2 bases at J, with 13 bases between the two ends. Germline CDR1 reads LGHDT; CDR2 reads YNNKEL (reference sequence). This CDR3 reads CASSQDYRDPQETQYF. For the CDR3, the DNA is TGTGCCAGCAGCCAAGATTACCGGGACCCTCAAGAGACCCAGTACTTC.

The chain combines TRBV18 with TRBJ2-5; TRBD2 aligns across 10 bases. Germline CDR1 is KGHSH and CDR2 is LQKENI. Trimming removed 7 bases from V and 3 bases from J; junction bases left unmatched: 2. The CDR3 is made up of 13 amino acids. CDR3 nucleotide sequence: TGTGCCAGCTACACTAGCGGGGAAGAGACCCAGTACTTC. Translated: CASYTSGEETQYF. The full variable domain, with the rest looked up from reference TRBV18 and TRBJ2-5, is NAGVMQNPRHLVRRRGQEARLRCSPMKGHSHVYWYRQLPEEGLKFMVYLQKENIIDESGMPKERFSAEFPKEGPSILRIQQVVRGDSAAYFCASYTSGEETQYFGPGTRLLVL.

V is TRBV4-1 and J is TRBJ2-1; 9 nucleotides match TRBD1. Germline V gene lookup returns CDR1 MGHRA and CDR2 YSYEKL. The CDR3 has 14 amino acids. J was trimmed by 13 bases and V by 3 bases; bases with no gene match: 10. The CDR3 loop reads CASSQARTGVDQFF. DNA for the CDR3: TGCGCCAGCAGCCAGGCCCGGACAGGGGTTGACCAGTTCTTC.

The chain joins TRBV3-1 to TRBJ2-7, with TRBD2 matching 10 bases. The CDR3 contains 15 residues. V was clipped by 4 bases and J by 6 bases; unmatched bases: 9. Germline assignment: CDR1 LGHDT and CDR2 YNNKEL (reference sequence). The CDR3 DNA sequence: TGTGCCAGCAGCCTGAGAGCGGGGGGGCCTGGCGAGCAGTACTTC. Translation gives CASSLRAGGPGEQYF.

This clonotype showed up just once. One end of the junction varies from germline; a read error may be responsible. The V call is TRBV7-7, the J call TRBJ2-1; 12 bases fit TRBD2. CDR1 SSHAT and CDR2 FNYEAQ come from the germline V gene (reference sequence). This CDR3 is 17 amino acids long. Here the CDR3 reads CASSLSSGGALFNEQFF. In DNA, the CDR3 is TGTGCTAGCAGTCTATCTAGCGGGGGGGCCTTGTTCAATGAGCAGTTCTTC.

V gene TRBV19 combines with J gene TRBJ2-3; no firm D call. The germline gives CDR1 LNHDA, CDR2 SQIVND (reference sequence). The germline V and J ends were trimmed by 4 bases and 5 bases, with 10 bases remaining between them. This CDR3 comprises 13 residues. CDR3 coding DNA: TGTGCCAGTAGTAACTTAGCCCGAGATACGCAGTATTTT. Protein: CASSNLARDTQYF.

The chain is built from TRBV29-1 and TRBJ1-4, with a tentative D call TRBD1 (5 bases). Germline loops: CDR1 SQVTM, CDR2 ANQGSEA. This CDR3 contains 13 residues. The ends were cut back, 7 bases at V and 8 bases at J, with 17 bases in the middle. CDR3 residues: CSAMTARGEKLFF. The CDR3 region has the DNA TGCAGCGCAATGACAGCACGTGGAGAAAAACTGTTTTTT.